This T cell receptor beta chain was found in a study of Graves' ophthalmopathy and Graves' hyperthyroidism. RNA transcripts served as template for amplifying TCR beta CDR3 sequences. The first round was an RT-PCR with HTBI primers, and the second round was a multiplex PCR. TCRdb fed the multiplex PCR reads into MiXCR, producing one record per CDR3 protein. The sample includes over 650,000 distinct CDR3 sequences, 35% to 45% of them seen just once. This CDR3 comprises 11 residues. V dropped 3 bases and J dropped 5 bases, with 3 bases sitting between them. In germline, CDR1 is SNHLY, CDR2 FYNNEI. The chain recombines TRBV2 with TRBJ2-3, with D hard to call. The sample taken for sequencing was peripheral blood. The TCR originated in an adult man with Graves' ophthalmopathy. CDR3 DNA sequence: TGTGCCAGCAGTGACGTAGATACGCAGTATTTT. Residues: CASSDVDTQYF.